The following is a T cell receptor delta chain sequence with its context. It is likely a read error: a sequence one base away is far more abundant. Other nucleotide sequences in the sample specify the same CDR3. These data originate in a study of gamma-delta T cells after stem cell transplantation. CDR1 and CDR2 (germline): GEAIGNYY, EKD. The CDR3 has 19 amino acids. Trimming took 0 bases from V and 0 from J; bases not matched to a gene: 14. TCRdb called clones anew from the RT-PCR reads with CATT. This sample has over 2,500 delta-chain clones, with roughly 3.4% found just once. This chain uses TRDV2 with TRDJ1; the match to TRDD3 covers 8 bases. The sample was gamma-delta T cells. The source of this sequence is a human donor. It is not recorded whose cells these are; they may come from a transplant donor. CDR3 DNA: TGTGCCTGTGACACCGCGGAGCTGGGGGACAGAATGTACACCGATAAACTCATCTTT. It is translated as CACDTAELGDRMYTDKLIF.